This T cell receptor (beta chain) was sequenced during a study of human T cells and chemical hapten exposure. The time point is: healthy volunteer bleed at 6 weeks. The starting material, unfractionated whole blood, was used for total RNA extraction. There are many counts of this clonotype. TCRdb redid the calling of the RACE reads with MiXCR, one entry per CDR3 protein. Of tens of thousands of distinct CDR3 sequences detected, around 5.5% appear once; the ten largest clones hold around 13%. The CDR3 is 15 amino acids. The germline V gene has CDR1 DFQATT and CDR2 SNEGSKA (reference sequence). With 1 base removed from V and 1 base from J, the gap between germline ends came to 10 bases.

The rearrangement joins TRBV20-1 to TRBJ2-2; no clear D gene. This clonotype was sampled from a human donor in good health. Some clones in this sample may be carry-over from other donors' samples. The sample consisted of whole blood. In DNA form, the CDR3 reads TGCAGTGCTAGAGGCAGTCAGGAGAACACCGGGGAGCTGTTTTTT. Its protein product is CSARGSQENTGELFF.